The sequence of this TCR beta chain was determined in a study of T-cell reconstitution after alpha-beta-depleted transplantation in children. The germline CDR1 and CDR2 sequences are SGHDT and YYEEEE. J was trimmed by 1 base and V by 5 bases; bases with no gene match: 8. The CDR3 is 15 amino acids. Unique molecular identifiers were incorporated when the TCRbeta library was constructed. TCRdb ran MiXCR on the PCR reads and lists one entry per CDR3 protein. The sample yields around 600,000 distinct CDR3 sequences, 15% to 20% seen once. The V and J genes are TRBV5-6 and TRBJ1-1; 7 nucleotides line up with TRBD1. The origin of this receptor is a human donor who donated a stem cell graft to a child with acute myeloid leukemia. The sample was PBMCs from the stem cell graft donor, taken from the stem cell graft. CDR3 sequence reads: CASSEGQAPNTEAFF. The CDR3 bases are TGTGCCAGCAGTGAAGGACAGGCGCCGAACACTGAAGCTTTCTTT. Drawing the rest from reference TRBV5-6 and TRBJ1-1, the complete variable domain is DAGVTQSPTHLIKTRGQQVTLRCSPKSGHDTVSWYQQALGQGPQFIFQYYEEEERQRGNFPDRFSGHQFPNYSSELNVNALLLGDSALYLCASSEGQAPNTEAFFGQGTRLTVV.